This passage covers 21 T cell receptor beta chains from one sample sequenced in a study of T cell responses to AZD1222 COVID-19 vaccine. TCRdb's copy holds only in-frame clones and misses some; the assay was immunoSEQ multiplex PCR. The sample records around 66,000 clones, roughly 78% being singletons. The specimen was peripheral blood, collected on day 0 of MenACWY control vaccination. Every receptor here comes from an adult in good health.

The genes are TRBV15 and TRBJ2-7, with D possibly being TRBD2 (6 bases). The CDR3 is made up of 15 amino acids. Germline V gene sequence: CDR1 LNHNV, CDR2 YYDKDF (reference sequence). The V end was cut by 0 bases, the J end by 4 bases, with 13 bases between. The CDR3 DNA reads as TGTGCCACCAGCAGAGACCGGGACTCTTTATACGAGCAGTACTTC. Amino acid sequence: CATSRDRDSLYEQYF.

By share, this clone counts as hyperexpanded (1% or more). The rearrangement uses TRBV7-3 and TRBJ2-3; 9 bases match TRBD1. This CDR3 comprises 15 residues. Germline CDR1 SGHTA, CDR2 FQGTGA. After removal of 2 bases from V and 0 bases from J, the junction contained 0 bases not matched to a gene. The CDR3 spells CASSLGTGSTDTQYF. The CDR3 DNA reads as TGTGCCAGCAGCTTAGGGACAGGGAGCACAGATACGCAGTATTTT.

J is TRBJ2-3 and V is TRBV2; 7 bases are shared with TRBD2. V dropped 8 bases and J dropped 6; count of bases not matched to a gene: 5. The germline CDR1 and CDR2 sequences are SNHLY and FYNNEI. The CDR3 is 12 amino acids. The CDR3 loop reads CASQVGGDTQYF. The CDR3, as DNA: TGTGCCAGCCAAGTCGGGGGGGATACGCAGTATTTT.

The gene calls are TRBV18 and TRBJ1-6; D remains unclear. The V gene's germline CDR1 is KGHSH and CDR2 LQKENI. The CDR3 has 14 amino acids. V lost 4 bases and J 13 bases, leaving 17 bases between the germline ends. CDR3 DNA sequence: TGTGCCAGCTCACGGACTGACGGAACCTCCCCCCTCCACTTT. It encodes CASSRTDGTSPLHF.

The CDR3 protein is CSVRADSNQPQHF. In nucleotides, the CDR3 is TGCAGCGTTAGGGCAGATAGCAATCAGCCCCAGCATTTT. The chain employs TRBV29-1 and TRBJ1-5; the D is unclear. The CDR3 runs 13 residues. CDR1 is SQVTM and CDR2 is ANQGSEA in the germline V gene. V gave up 5 bases and J gave up 0 bases, with 8 bases separating them.

The chain recombines TRBV6-5 with TRBJ1-2; 7 nucleotides align to TRBD1. CDR1 and CDR2 (germline): MNHEY, SVGAGI. The V segment lost 6 bases and the J segment 4 bases; nucleotides outside the gene matches: 5. The CDR3 length is 13 residues. DNA of the CDR3: TGTGCCAGCAGGCCCGGGGACAGCTATGGCTACACCTTC. It translates to CASRPGDSYGYTF.

The rearrangement uses TRBV15 and TRBJ2-2; D uncertain. V lost 6 bases, J lost 3 bases, and 11 bases lay in between. This CDR3 comprises 14 residues. Germline V CDR1 and CDR2: LNHNV, YYDKDF (reference sequence). This chain's CDR3 is CATRDVGYTGELFF. CDR3 bases: TGTGCCACCAGGGATGTGGGGTACACCGGGGAGCTGTTTTTT.

CDR3 region: CASSLSGTGTQPQHF. CDR3 DNA sequence: TGTGCCAGCAGTCTATCCGGGACAGGGACTCAGCCCCAGCATTTT. The chain joins TRBV28 to TRBJ1-5; 9 positions match TRBD1. The V segment lost 5 bases and the J segment 6 bases; nucleotides outside the gene matches: 8. The CDR3 is 15 amino acids. Germline-derived CDR1 and CDR2 are MDHEN and SYDVKM. The full variable domain, in which reference TRBV28 and TRBJ1-5 provide the parts outside the CDR3, is DVKVTQSSRYLVKRTGEKVFLECVQDMDHENMFWYRQDPGLGLRLIYFSYDVKMKEKGDIPEGYSVSREKKERFSLILESASTNQTSMYLCASSLSGTGTQPQHFGDGTRLSIL.

This clone was counted once. The chain's CDR3 is CASSLGDTTGHEQFF. The DNA of the CDR3 is TGCGCCAGCAGCTTGGGGGACACTACAGGGCATGAGCAGTTCTTC. The gene calls are TRBV5-1 and TRBJ2-1, with D possibly being TRBD1 (6 bases). Germline V lookup: CDR1 SGHRS, CDR2 YFSETQ. V was shortened by 0 bases and J by 8 bases, with 15 bases between the two germline ends. This CDR3 spans 15 amino acids.

The chain recombines TRBV12-3 or TRBV12-4 with TRBJ2-2, with D maybe TRBD2 (6 bases). V was trimmed by 3 bases and J by 7 bases, leaving 9 bases between them. The CDR3 has 13 residues. CDR3 in DNA: TGTGCCAGCAGTTTCAAGGGACTCGGGGAGCTGTTTTTT. Translated: CASSFKGLGELFF.

This chain links TRBV7-9 with TRBJ2-2; D is undetermined. This CDR3 has 15 residues. V was cut by 3 bases and J by 1 base, with 9 bases left in between. From germline, CDR1 is SEHNR and CDR2 FQNEAQ (reference sequence). CDR3 in amino acids: CASSLALLNTGELFF. The CDR3 bases are TGTGCCAGCAGCTTGGCACTTTTGAACACCGGGGAGCTGTTTTTT.

This clone was recorded only once. The CDR3 sequence: CASSWDRADEQFF. CDR3 bases: TGTGCCAGCAGCTGGGACAGGGCCGATGAGCAGTTCTTC. The V gene is TRBV5-4, the J gene TRBJ2-1, with 9 bases fitting TRBD1. Germline-derived CDR1 and CDR2 are SGHNT and YYREEE (reference sequence). The J segment lost 8 bases and the V segment lost 3 bases, leaving 3 bases of the junction unmatched. This CDR3 comprises 13 residues.

The genes are TRBV28 and TRBJ2-7; no definite D call. This CDR3 spans 14 amino acids. Trimming left V 3 bases short and J 5 bases short, with 14 bases between. CDR1 and CDR2 (germline): MDHEN, SYDVKM. The CDR3 coding sequence is TGTGCCAGCAGTTTTGACGGGCCTGGGGACGAGCAGTACTTC. Translated, it gives CASSFDGPGDEQYF.

V usage is TRBV3-1 (or the pseudogene TRBV3-2) and J usage is TRBJ1-1; 10 bases line up with TRBD1. The CDR3 consists of 15 residues. The V and J ends lost 2 bases and 7 bases, in that order; junction bases with no gene match: 7. The germline CDR1 and CDR2 sequences are LGHDT and YNNKEL (reference sequence). CDR3 DNA sequence: TGTGCCAGCAGCCAAACCGGGACAGGGGCGGATGAAGCTTTCTTT. Amino acids: CASSQTGTGADEAFF.

V is TRBV28 and J is TRBJ1-5; D might be TRBD1 (6 bases). The V gene lost 4 bases and the J gene lost 6 bases, with 13 bases spanning the gap. The CDR3 sequence is 14 residues long. Germline V CDR1 and CDR2: MDHEN, SYDVKM. The CDR3 sequence is CASSSTGSSQPQHF. The DNA of the CDR3 is TGTGCCAGCAGTTCAACAGGGTCGAGTCAGCCCCAGCATTTT.

The chain employs TRBV28 and TRBJ2-3; D is unclear. V lost 3 bases and J 3 bases, leaving 16 bases between the germline ends. The germline gives CDR1 MDHEN, CDR2 SYDVKM. The CDR3 length is 16 residues. CDR3 loop: CASSLTASLMTDTQYF. In nucleotides, the CDR3 is TGTGCCAGCAGTTTGACTGCGAGTCTGATGACAGATACGCAGTATTTT.

This clone has a handful of counts. The chain recombines TRBV10-3 with TRBJ1-4, with unresolved D. Germline CDR1 ENHRY, CDR2 SYGVKD. The CDR3 has 14 amino acids. V was clipped by 11 bases and J by 2 bases, with 15 bases between them. Written as DNA, the CDR3 is TGTGCCGTCAAGGGAGAGAGCACTAATGAAAAACTGTTTTTT. Translation gives CAVKGESTNEKLFF.

The rearrangement uses TRBV7-9 and TRBJ1-4; no reliable D call. The CDR3 has 13 residues. The germline V gene has CDR1 SEHNR and CDR2 FQNEAQ (reference sequence). The V gene lost 11 bases and the J gene lost 6 bases, with 16 bases spanning the gap. CDR3 in amino acids: CAGFSSGDEKLFF. Here the CDR3 DNA reads TGTGCCGGGTTCTCTTCCGGGGATGAAAAACTGTTTTTT.

The CDR3 protein is CASSLSGGNTIYF. CDR3 sequence (DNA): TGTGCCAGCAGCTTATCAGGTGGAAACACCATATATTTT. This chain uses TRBV7-2 with TRBJ1-3; D is ambiguous. The germline gives CDR1 SGHTA, CDR2 FQGNSA. The V end was cut by 2 bases, the J end by 3 bases, with 5 bases between. The length of the CDR3 is 13 residues.

The chain joins TRBV7-2 to TRBJ1-1, with TRBD1 as a possible D gene (6 bases). The germline CDR1 and CDR2 sequences are SGHTA and FQGNSA. The V and J ends lost 3 bases and 2 bases respectively, with 13 bases between them. The CDR3 totals 15 residues. Here the CDR3 DNA reads TGTGCCAGCAGCTTGGGTGGGGGACAAAACACTGAAGCTTTCTTT. Encoded protein: CASSLGGGQNTEAFF. The full variable domain, in which reference TRBV7-2 and TRBJ1-1 provide the parts outside the CDR3, is GAGVSQSPSNKVTEKGKDVELRCDPISGHTALYWYRQSLGQGLEFLIYFQGNSAPDKSGLPSDRFSAERTGGSVSTLTIQRTQQEDSAVYLCASSLGGGQNTEAFFGQGTRLTVV.

In this sample, this clone turned up once. This chain joins TRBV6-6 and TRBJ2-1; D gene ambiguous. The germline V gene has CDR1 MNHNY and CDR2 SVGAGI (reference sequence). There are 13 residues in the CDR3. The V end was cut by 6 bases, the J end by 1 base, with 7 bases between. The CDR3 protein is CASRTGSYNEQFF. Here the CDR3 DNA reads TGTGCCAGCAGAACCGGGTCCTACAATGAGCAGTTCTTC.